Presented here are 8 T cell receptor beta chains from one specimen sequenced in a study of blood T cell repertoires in COVID-19. Sequencing was performed with immunoSEQ multiplex PCR; in TCRdb, only in-frame clones are kept and a portion is missing. This table has 200,000 or so clones, around 84% appearing once. Material for sequencing was peripheral blood. Receptors originate from an elderly man with acute or convalescent COVID-19.

V and J are TRBV6-1 and TRBJ2-2, with 14 bases matching TRBD2. CDR3 length equals 17 residues. Germline values: CDR1 MNHNS, CDR2 SASEGT. Unmatched junction bases numbered 3, after V lost 4 bases and J lost 2 bases. The CDR3 region has the DNA TGTGCCAGCAGTGTCGGGACTAGCGGGGGCAACACCGGGGAGCTGTTTTTT. This codes for CASSVGTSGGNTGELFF.

The gene calls are TRBV19 and TRBJ2-5; TRBD1 matches at 7 bases. Germline lookup yields CDR1 LNHDA and CDR2 SQIVND (reference sequence). V shed 6 bases, J shed 0 bases, and the junction held 4 bases outside the gene matches. This CDR3 has 14 amino acids. CDR3 protein: CASSPTGNQETQYF. As DNA, the CDR3 is TGTGCCAGTAGCCCGACAGGGAACCAAGAGACCCAGTACTTC. Supplemented by reference TRBV19 and TRBJ2-5, the full variable domain reads DGGITQSPKYLFRKEGQNVTLSCEQNLNHDAMYWYRQDPGQGLRLIYYSQIVNDFQKGDIAEGYSVSREKKESFPLTVTSAQKNPTAFYLCASSPTGNQETQYFGPGTRLLVL.

The gene calls are TRBV7-2 and TRBJ1-2, with 9 bases that match TRBD1. J was trimmed by 2 bases and V by 5 bases; bases with no gene match: 3. CDR1 and CDR2 from the germline V gene are SGHTA and FQGNSA. This CDR3 region has 14 residues. The CDR3 coding sequence is TGTGCCAGCAGCCGGACAGGGGTAAACTATGGCTACACCTTC. Translation: CASSRTGVNYGYTF. Drawing the rest from reference TRBV7-2 and TRBJ1-2, the complete variable domain is GAGVSQSPSNKVTEKGKDVELRCDPISGHTALYWYRQSLGQGLEFLIYFQGNSAPDKSGLPSDRFSAERTGGSVSTLTIQRTQQEDSAVYLCASSRTGVNYGYTFGSGTRLTVV.

The V call is TRBV19, the J call TRBJ2-7, with TRBD2 matching 8 bases. From germline, CDR1 is LNHDA and CDR2 SQIVND (reference sequence). The CDR3 consists of 14 residues. V lost 9 bases and J lost 4; bases outside the gene matches: 11. CDR3 coding DNA: TGTGCCAGCCGTCCCGGGACTAGGAGTTACGAGCAGTACGTC. Translating gives CASRPGTRSYEQYV.

The V gene is TRBV6-6, the J gene TRBJ2-1, with 7 positions matching TRBD2. The CDR3 has 14 residues. CDR1 is MNHNY, CDR2 SVGAGI, per germline (reference sequence). Unmatched junction bases numbered 9, after V lost 4 bases and J lost 9 bases. CDR3 sequence (DNA): TGTGCCAGCAGTTCACGTACTAGCGAGGCTGAGCAGTTCTTC. It codes for CASSSRTSEAEQFF.

The J gene is TRBJ1-5, the V gene TRBV10-2; 7 nucleotides agree with TRBD1. Germline CDR1 reads WSHSY; CDR2 reads SAAADI. The CDR3 is 14 residues long. The ends lost 4 bases at V and 2 bases at J; junction bases unmatched: 2. CDR3 sequence reads: CASSGDRRNQPQHF. The CDR3 DNA reads TGCGCCAGCAGTGGGGACAGACGCAATCAGCCCCAGCATTTT.

This chain connects TRBV5-5 to TRBJ2-1; TRBD2 aligns across 8 bases. V lost 0 bases to trimming and J lost 6 bases; unmatched junction nucleotides: 5. CDR1 SGHKS and CDR2 YYEKEE come from the germline V gene (reference sequence). The CDR3 runs to 15 residues. The CDR3 loop reads CASSLALSGTNEQFF. As DNA, the CDR3 is TGTGCCAGCAGCTTGGCTCTTAGCGGGACCAATGAGCAGTTCTTC.

The rearrangement joins TRBV5-6 to TRBJ1-5; tentative D call: TRBD1 (6 bases). Germline CDR1 and CDR2: SGHDT and YYEEEE. Trimming removed 3 bases from V and 1 base from J, with 11 bases in between. This CDR3 region has 15 residues. The CDR3 sequence: CASSSRTESNQPQHF. In nucleotides, the CDR3 is TGTGCCAGCAGCTCCCGGACAGAAAGCAATCAGCCCCAGCATTTT.